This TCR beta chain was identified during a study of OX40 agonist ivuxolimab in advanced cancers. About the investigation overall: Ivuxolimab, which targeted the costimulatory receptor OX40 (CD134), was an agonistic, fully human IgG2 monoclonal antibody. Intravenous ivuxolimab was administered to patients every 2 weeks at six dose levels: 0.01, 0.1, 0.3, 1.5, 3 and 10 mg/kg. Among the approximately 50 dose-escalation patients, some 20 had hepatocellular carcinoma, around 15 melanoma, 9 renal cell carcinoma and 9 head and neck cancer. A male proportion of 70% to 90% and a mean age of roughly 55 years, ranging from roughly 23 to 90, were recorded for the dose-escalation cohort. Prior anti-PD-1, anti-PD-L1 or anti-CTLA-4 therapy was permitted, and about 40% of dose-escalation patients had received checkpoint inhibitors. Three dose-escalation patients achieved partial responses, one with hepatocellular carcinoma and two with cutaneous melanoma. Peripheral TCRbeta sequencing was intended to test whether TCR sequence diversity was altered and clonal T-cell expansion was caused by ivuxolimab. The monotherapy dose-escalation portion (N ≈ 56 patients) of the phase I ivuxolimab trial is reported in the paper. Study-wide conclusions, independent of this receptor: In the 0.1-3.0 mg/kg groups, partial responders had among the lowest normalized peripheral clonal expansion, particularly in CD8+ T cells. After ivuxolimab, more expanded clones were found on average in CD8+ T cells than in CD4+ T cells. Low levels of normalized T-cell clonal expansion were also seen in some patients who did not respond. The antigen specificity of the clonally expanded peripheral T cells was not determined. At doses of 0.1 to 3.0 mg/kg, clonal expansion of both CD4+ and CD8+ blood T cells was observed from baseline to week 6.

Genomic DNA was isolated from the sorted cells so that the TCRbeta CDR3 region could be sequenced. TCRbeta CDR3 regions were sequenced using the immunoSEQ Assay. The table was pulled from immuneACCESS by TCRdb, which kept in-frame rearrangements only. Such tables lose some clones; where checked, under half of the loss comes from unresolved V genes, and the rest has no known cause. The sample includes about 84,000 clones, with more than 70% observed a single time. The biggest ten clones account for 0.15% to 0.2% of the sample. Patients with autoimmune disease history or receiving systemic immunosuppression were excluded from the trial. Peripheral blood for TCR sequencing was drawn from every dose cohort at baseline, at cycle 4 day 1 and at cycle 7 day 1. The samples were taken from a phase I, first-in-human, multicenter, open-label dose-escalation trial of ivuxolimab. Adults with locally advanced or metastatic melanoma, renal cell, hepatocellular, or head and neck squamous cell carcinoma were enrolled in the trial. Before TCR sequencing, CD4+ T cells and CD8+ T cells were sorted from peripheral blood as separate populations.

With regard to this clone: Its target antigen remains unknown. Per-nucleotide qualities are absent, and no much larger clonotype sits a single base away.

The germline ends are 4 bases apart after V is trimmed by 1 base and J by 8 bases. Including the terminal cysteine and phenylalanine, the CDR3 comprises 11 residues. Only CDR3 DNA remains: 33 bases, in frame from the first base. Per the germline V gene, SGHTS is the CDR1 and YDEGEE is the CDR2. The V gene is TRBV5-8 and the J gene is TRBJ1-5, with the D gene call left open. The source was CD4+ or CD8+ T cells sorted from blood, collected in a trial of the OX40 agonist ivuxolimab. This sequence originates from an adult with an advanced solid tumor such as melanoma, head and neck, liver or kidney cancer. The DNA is TGTGCCAGCAGCTTGAACGAGCCCCAGCATTTT. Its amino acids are CASSLNEPQHF.